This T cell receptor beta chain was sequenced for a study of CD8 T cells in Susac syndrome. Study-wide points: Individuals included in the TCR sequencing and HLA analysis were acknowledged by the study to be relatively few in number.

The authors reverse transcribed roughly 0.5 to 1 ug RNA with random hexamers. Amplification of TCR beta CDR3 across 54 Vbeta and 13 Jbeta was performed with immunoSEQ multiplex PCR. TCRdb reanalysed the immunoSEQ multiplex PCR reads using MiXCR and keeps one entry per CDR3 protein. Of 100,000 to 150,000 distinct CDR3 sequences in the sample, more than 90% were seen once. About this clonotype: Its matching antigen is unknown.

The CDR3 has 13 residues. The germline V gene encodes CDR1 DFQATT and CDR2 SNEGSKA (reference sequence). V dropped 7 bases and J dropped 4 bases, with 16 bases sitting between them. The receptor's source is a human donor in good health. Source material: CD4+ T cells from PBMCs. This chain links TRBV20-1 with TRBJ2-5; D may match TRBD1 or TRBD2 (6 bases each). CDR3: CSGGEGGRETQYF. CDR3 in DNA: TGCAGTGGGGGTGAGGGGGGCCGAGAGACCCAGTACTTC.